The sequence of this TCR beta chain was determined in a study of neurological immune-mediated disorders. Many counts were recorded for this clonotype. What it recognizes is unknown. Whole-study results and caveats: The expanded clones of different subjects shared no CDR3 amino acid sequences (suggesting private repertoires in all groups).

Sample time point: longitudinal time-point 1 (baseline). The cDNA was synthesized by means of template-switch 5'RACE, which was carried out with 10-nucleotide random UMIs. TCRdb re-called the 5' RACE reads with MiXCR, one entry per CDR3 protein. The repertoire includes tens of thousands of distinct CDR3 sequences, under 4% of them detected once, and more than 7% sits in the top ten. This TCR came from a woman in her sixties with multiple sclerosis. The sequencing sample was made of PBMCs.

CDR3 nucleotide sequence: TGTGCCAGCAGCCAAGAAGGGGGGGGCCCAAATGAAAAACTGTTTTTT. Protein product: CASSQEGGGPNEKLFF. The J gene is TRBJ1-4, the V gene TRBV3-1; tentative D call: TRBD1 (6 bases). The CDR3 has 16 amino acids. Trimming took 0 bases from V and 5 from J, leaving 13 bases between them. The germline V gene encodes CDR1 LGHDT and CDR2 YNNKEL (reference sequence).